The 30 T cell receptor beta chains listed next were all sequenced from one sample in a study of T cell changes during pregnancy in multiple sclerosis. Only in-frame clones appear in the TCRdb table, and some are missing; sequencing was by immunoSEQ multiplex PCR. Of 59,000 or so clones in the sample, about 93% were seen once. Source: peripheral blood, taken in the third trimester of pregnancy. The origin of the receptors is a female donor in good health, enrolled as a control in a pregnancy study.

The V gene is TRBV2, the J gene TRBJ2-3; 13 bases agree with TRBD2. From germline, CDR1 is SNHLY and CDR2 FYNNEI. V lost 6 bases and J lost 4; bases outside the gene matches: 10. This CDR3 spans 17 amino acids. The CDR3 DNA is TGTGCCAGCAGAGGGGGACTAGCGGGAATCTCTGCAGATACGCAGTATTTT. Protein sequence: CASRGGLAGISADTQYF.

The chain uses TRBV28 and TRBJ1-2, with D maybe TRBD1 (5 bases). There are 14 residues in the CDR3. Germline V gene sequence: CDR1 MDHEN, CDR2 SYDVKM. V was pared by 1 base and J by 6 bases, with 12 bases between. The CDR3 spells CASSLSGGLNGYTF. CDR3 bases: TGTGCCAGCAGTTTATCGGGGGGTCTCAATGGCTACACCTTC.

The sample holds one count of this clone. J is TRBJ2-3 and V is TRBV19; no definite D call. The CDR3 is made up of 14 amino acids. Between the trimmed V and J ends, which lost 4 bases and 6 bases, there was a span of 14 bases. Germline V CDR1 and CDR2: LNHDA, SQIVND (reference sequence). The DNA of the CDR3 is TGTGCCAGTAGTAAAGCCTCCCCCAGGGATACGCAGTATTTT. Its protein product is CASSKASPRDTQYF. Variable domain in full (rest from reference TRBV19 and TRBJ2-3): DGGITQSPKYLFRKEGQNVTLSCEQNLNHDAMYWYRQDPGQGLRLIYYSQIVNDFQKGDIAEGYSVSREKKESFPLTVTSAQKNPTAFYLCASSKASPRDTQYFGPGTRLTVL.

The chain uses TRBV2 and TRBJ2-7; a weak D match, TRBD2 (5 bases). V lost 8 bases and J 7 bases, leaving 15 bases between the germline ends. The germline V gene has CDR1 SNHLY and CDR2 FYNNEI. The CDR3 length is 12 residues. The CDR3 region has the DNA TGTGCCAGCGAGGGTTACGAGGATGAGCAGTACTTC. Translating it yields CASEGYEDEQYF.

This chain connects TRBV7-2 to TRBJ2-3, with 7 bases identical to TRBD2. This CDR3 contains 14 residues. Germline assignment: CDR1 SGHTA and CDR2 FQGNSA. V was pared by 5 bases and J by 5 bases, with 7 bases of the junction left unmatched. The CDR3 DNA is TGTGCCAGCAGCCCAAGCGGGGTTGGAGATACGCAGTATTTT. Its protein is CASSPSGVGDTQYF.

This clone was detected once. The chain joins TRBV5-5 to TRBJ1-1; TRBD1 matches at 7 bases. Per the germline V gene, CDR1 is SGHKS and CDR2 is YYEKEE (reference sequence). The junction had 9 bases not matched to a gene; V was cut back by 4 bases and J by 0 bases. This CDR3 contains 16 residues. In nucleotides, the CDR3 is TGTGCCAGCAGCCCGAGACAGGGATCTATGAACACTGAAGCTTTCTTT. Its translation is CASSPRQGSMNTEAFF.

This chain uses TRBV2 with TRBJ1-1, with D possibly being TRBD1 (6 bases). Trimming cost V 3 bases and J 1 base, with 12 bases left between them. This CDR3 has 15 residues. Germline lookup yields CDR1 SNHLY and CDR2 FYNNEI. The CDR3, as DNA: TGTGCCAGCAGTGAGACAGGATTCGGGAACACTGAAGCTTTCTTT. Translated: CASSETGFGNTEAFF.

In nucleotides, the CDR3 is TGTGCCAGCAGCTTCACAGACAACACTGAAGCTTTCTTT. As protein: CASSFTDNTEAFF. The V call is TRBV11-2, the J call TRBJ1-1; no firm D call. In germline, CDR1 is SGHAT, CDR2 FQNNGV. The CDR3 is 13 residues long. Between the trimmed V and J ends, which lost 3 bases and 2 bases, there was a span of 7 bases.

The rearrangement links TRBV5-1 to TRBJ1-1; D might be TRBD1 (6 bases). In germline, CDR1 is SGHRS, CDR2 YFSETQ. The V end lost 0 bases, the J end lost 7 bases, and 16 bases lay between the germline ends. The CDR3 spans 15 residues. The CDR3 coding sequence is TGCGCCAGCAGCTTGGACAGGGTAAGACGGGGTGAAGCTTTCTTT. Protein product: CASSLDRVRRGEAFF.

For the CDR3, the DNA is TGTGCCAGCAGCTTAGGGCCCAGTGCGGGGGGGCAGAATGAGCAGTTCTTC. Encoded protein: CASSLGPSAGGQNEQFF. V is TRBV7-2 and J is TRBJ2-1; 9 bases agree with TRBD2. The trim removed 1 base at V and 7 bases at J, leaving 11 bases unmatched. From germline, CDR1 is SGHTA and CDR2 FQGNSA. The CDR3 totals 17 residues.

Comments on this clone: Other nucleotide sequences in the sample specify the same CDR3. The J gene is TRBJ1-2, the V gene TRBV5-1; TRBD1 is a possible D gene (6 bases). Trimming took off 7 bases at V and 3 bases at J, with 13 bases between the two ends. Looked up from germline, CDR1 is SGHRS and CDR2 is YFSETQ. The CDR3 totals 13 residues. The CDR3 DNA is TGCGCCAGCGGTCGGGACACCGACTATGGCTACACCTTC. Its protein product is CASGRDTDYGYTF.

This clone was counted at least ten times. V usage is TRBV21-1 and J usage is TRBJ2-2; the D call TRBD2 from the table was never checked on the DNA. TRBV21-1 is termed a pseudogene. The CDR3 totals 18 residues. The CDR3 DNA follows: TGTGCCAGCAGCATGTTAGCTAGCGGGGGTCGGGGGACCGGGGAGCTGTTTTTT. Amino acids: CASSMLASGGRGTGELFF.

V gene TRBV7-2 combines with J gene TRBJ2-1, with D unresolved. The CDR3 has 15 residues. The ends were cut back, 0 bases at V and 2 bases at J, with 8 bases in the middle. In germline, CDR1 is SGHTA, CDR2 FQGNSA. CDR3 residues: CASSLATVAYNEQFF. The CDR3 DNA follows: TGTGCCAGCAGCTTAGCCACAGTAGCCTACAATGAGCAGTTCTTC.

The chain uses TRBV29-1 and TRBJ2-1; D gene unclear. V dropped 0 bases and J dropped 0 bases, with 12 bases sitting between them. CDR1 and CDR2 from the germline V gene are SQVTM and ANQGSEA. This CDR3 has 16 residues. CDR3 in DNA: TGCAGCGTTGAAGATAACTTTAGAAGCTCCTACAATGAGCAGTTCTTC. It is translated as CSVEDNFRSSYNEQFF.

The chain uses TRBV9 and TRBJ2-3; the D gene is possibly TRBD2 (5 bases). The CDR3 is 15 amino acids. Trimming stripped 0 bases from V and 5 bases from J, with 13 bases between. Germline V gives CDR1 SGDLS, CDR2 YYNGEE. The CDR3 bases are TGTGCCAGCAGCGTAGCTTTAAGGGAGAGAGATACGCAGTATTTT. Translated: CASSVALRERDTQYF.

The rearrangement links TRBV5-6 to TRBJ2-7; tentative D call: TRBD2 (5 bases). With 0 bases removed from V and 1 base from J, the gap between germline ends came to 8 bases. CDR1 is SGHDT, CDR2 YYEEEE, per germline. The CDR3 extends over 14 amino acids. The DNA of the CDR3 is TGTGCCAGCAGCTTGGCCGGGATTTCCTACGAGCAGTACTTC. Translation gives CASSLAGISYEQYF.

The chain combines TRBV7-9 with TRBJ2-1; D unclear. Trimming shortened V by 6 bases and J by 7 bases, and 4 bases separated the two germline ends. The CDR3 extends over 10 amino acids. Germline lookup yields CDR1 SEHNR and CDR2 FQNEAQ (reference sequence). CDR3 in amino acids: CASSSNEQFF. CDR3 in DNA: TGTGCCAGCAGTTCTAATGAGCAGTTCTTC.

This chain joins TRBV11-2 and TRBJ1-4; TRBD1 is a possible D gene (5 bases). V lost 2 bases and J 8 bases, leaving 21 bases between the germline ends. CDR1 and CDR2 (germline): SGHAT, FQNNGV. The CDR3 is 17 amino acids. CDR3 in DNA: TGTGCCAGCAGCTTATTCGGGAGGGGACTTGGAGGAGAAAAACTGTTTTTT. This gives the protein CASSLFGRGLGGEKLFF.

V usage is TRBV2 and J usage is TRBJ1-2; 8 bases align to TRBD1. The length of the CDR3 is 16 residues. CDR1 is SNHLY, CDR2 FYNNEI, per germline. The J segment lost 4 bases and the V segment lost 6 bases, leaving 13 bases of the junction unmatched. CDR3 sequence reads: CASRGQVLIRGYGYTF. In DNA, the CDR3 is TGTGCCAGCAGGGGACAGGTCCTTATACGTGGCTATGGCTACACCTTC.

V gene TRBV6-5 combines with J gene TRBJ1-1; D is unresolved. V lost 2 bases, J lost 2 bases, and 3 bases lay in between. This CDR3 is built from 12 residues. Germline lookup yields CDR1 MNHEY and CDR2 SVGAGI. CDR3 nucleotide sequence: TGTGCCAGCAGTTACCGTAACACTGAAGCTTTCTTT. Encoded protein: CASSYRNTEAFF.

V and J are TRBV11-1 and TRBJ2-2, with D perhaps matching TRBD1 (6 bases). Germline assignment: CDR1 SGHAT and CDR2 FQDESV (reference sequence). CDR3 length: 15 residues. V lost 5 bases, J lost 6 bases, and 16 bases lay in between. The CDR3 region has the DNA TGTGCCAGCAGCCCGTACAGGGTATCCGCCGGGGAGCTGTTTTTT. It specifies CASSPYRVSAGELFF.

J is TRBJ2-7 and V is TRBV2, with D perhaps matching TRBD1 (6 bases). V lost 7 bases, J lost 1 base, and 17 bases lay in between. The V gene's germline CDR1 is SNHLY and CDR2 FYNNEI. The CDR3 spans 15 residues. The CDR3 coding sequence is TGTGCCAGCACCCTACGGGGACATATATCCTACGAGCAGTACTTC. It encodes CASTLRGHISYEQYF. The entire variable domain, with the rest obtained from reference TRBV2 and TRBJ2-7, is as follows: EPEVTQTPSHQVTQMGQEVILRCVPISNHLYFYWYRQILGQKVEFLVSFYNNEISEKSEIFDDQFSVERPDGSNFTLKIRSTKLEDSAMYFCASTLRGHISYEQYFGPGTRLTVT.

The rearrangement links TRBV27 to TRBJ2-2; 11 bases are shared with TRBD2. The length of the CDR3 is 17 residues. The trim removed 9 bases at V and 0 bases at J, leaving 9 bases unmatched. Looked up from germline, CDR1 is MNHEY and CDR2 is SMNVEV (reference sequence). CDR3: CASSLASGGSNTGELFF. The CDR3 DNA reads TGTGCCAGTTCTTTGGCTAGCGGGGGGTCGAACACCGGGGAGCTGTTTTTT.

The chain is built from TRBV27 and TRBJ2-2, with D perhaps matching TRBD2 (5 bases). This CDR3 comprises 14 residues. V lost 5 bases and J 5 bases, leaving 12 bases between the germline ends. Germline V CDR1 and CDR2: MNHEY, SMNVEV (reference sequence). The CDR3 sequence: CASSPGSGTGELFF. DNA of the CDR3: TGTGCCAGCAGTCCTGGGAGTGGAACCGGGGAGCTGTTTTTT.

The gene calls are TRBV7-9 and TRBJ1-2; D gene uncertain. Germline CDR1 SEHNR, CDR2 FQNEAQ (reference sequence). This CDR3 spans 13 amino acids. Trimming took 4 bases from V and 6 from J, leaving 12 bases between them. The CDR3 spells CASSSAGRDGYTF. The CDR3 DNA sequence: TGTGCCAGCAGCTCGGCCGGTCGGGATGGCTACACCTTC.

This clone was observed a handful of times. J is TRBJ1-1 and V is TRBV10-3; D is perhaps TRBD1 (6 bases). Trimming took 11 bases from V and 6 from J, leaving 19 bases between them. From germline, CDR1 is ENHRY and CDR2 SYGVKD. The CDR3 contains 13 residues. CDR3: CASGVDRSAEAFF. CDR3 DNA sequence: TGTGCCTCCGGGGTTGACAGGTCCGCTGAAGCTTTCTTT.

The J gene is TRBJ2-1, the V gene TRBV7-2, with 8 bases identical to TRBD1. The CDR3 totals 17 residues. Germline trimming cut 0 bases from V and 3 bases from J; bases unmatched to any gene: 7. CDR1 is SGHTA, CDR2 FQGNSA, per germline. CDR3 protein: CASSLARTGTNYNEQFF. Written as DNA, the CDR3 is TGTGCCAGCAGCTTAGCCCGGACAGGGACAAACTACAATGAGCAGTTCTTC.

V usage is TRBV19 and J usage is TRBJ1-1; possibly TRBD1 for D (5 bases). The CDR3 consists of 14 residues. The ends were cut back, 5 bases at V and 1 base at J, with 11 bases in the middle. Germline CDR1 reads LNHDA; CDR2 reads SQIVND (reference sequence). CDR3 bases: TGTGCCAGTAGTTCCGGGACTCAGAACACTGAAGCTTTCTTT. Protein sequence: CASSSGTQNTEAFF.

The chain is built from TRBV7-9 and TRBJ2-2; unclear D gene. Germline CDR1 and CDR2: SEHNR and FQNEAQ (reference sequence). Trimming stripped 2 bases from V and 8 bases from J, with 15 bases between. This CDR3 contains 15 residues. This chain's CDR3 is CASSLHMPSGGELFF. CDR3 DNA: TGTGCCAGCAGCTTACACATGCCCTCCGGGGGGGAGCTGTTTTTT.

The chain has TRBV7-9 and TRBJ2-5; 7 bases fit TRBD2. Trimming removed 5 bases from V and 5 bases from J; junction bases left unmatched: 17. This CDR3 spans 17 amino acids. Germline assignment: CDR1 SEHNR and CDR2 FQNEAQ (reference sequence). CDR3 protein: CASSPPTGQPGGETQYF. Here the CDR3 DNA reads TGTGCCAGCAGCCCCCCAACAGGACAACCCGGGGGGGAGACCCAGTACTTC.